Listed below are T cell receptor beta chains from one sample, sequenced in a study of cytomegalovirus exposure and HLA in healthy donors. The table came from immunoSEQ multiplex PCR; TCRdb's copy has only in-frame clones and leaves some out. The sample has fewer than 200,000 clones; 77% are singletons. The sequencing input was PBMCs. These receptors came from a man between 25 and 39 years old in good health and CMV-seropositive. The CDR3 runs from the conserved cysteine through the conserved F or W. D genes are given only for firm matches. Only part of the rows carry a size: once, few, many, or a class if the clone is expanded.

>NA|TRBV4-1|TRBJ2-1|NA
CASSLLGWGGHNEQFF
TGCGCCAGCAGCCTCCTTGGGTGGGGGGGCCACAATGAGCAGTTCTTC
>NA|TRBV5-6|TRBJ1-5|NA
CASSQRYNQPQHF
TGTGCCAGCAGCCAACGGTACAATCAGCCCCAGCATTTT
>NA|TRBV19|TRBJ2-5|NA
CASSRRVQETQYF
TGTGCCAGTTCCCGCAGGGTACAAGAGACCCAGTACTTC
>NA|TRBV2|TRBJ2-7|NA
CASSDRGNNEQYF
TGTGCCAGCAGTGACCGGGGGAACAACGAGCAGTACTTC
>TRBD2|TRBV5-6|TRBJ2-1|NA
CASSPLGGGNEQFF
TGTGCCAGCAGCCCCTTGGGGGGGGGCAATGAGCAGTTCTTC
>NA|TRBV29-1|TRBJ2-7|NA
CSVRLLVEQYF
TGCAGCGTGCGACTACTCGTCGAGCAGTACTTC
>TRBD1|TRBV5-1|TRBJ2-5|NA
CASSLGTVPQETQYF
TGCGCCAGCAGCTTAGGGACAGTCCCCCAAGAGACCCAGTACTTC
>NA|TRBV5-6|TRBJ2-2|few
CASSLGRVGELFF
TGTGCCAGCAGCTTGGGGAGGGTCGGGGAGCTGTTTTTT
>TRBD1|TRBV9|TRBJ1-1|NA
CASNRQGEVTEAFF
TGTGCCAGCAACCGACAGGGGGAGGTCACTGAAGCTTTCTTT
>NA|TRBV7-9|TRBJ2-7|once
CASGAASYEQYF
TGTGCCAGCGGTGCGGCTTCCTACGAGCAGTACTTC
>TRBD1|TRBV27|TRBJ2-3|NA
CASSGDRGLTDTQYF
TGTGCCAGCAGTGGGGACAGGGGGCTAACAGATACGCAGTATTTT
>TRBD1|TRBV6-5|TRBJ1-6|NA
CASSYGQVSYNSPLHF
TGTGCCAGCAGTTACGGACAGGTTTCCTATAATTCACCCCTCCACTTT
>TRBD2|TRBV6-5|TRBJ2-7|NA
CASSYSGSGGYEQYF
TGTGCCAGCAGTTACTCCGGTAGCGGGGGCTACGAGCAGTACTTC
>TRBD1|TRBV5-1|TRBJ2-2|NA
CASSQGQGGTGELFF
TGCGCCAGCAGCCAGGGACAGGGAGGCACCGGGGAGCTGTTTTTT
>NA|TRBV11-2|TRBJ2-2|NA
CASSLLRDFNTGELFF
TGTGCCAGCAGCTTATTGCGGGACTTTAACACCGGGGAGCTGTTTTTT
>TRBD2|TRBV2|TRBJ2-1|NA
CASSVGGYNEQFF
TGTGCCAGCAGTGTCGGGGGGTACAATGAGCAGTTCTTC
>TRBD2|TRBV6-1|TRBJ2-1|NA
CASSSRGGGANEQFF
TGTGCCAGCAGTTCCAGGGGCGGGGGGGCTAATGAGCAGTTCTTC
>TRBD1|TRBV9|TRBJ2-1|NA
CASSGTGRHEQFF
TGTGCCAGCAGCGGGACAGGGAGGCATGAGCAGTTCTTC
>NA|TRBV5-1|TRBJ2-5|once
CASSYWSSVQETQYF
TGCGCCAGCAGCTACTGGTCTAGCGTACAAGAGACCCAGTACTTC
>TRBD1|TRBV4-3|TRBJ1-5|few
CASSQGTGVGQPQHF
TGCGCCAGCAGCCAAGGGACAGGGGTTGGGCAGCCCCAGCATTTT
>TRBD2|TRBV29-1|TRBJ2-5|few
CSAVAGGLEETQYF
TGCAGCGCTGTAGCGGGGGGTCTGGAGGAGACCCAGTACTTC
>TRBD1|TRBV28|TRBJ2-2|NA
CASSIPLDRGLSTGELFF
TGTGCCAGCAGTATCCCCCTCGACAGGGGGCTCAGCACCGGGGAGCTGTTTTTT
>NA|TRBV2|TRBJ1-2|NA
CASSEGVYGYTF
TGTGCCAGCAGTGAGGGAGTTTATGGCTACACCTTC
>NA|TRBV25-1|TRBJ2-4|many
CASSATGPGGKNIQYF
TGTGCCAGCAGTGCAACAGGGCCGGGGGGCAAAAACATTCAGTACTTC
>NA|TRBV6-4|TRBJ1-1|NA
CASSDLQGTEAFF
TGTGCCAGCAGTGATTTACAGGGAACTGAAGCTTTCTTT
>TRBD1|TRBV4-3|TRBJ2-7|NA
CASSQDLPGGIYEQYF
TGCGCCAGCAGCCAAGATTTGCCAGGGGGCATTTACGAGCAGTACTTC
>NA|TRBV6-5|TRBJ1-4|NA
CAISKQKTAYEKLFF
TGTGCTATTAGCAAGCAGAAGACGGCATACGAAAAACTGTTTTTT
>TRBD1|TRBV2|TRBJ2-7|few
CASTGQGSSYEQYF
TGTGCCAGCACGGGACAGGGGTCAAGCTACGAGCAGTACTTC
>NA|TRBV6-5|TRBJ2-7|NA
CASSYSQQYEQYF
TGTGCCAGCAGTTACTCTCAACAGTACGAGCAGTACTTC
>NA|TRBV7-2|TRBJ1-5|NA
CASSLSYNQPQHF
TGTGCCAGCAGCTTGAGTTATAACCAGCCCCAGCATTTT
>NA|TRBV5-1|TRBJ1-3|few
CASSILWERSGNTIYF
TGCGCCAGCAGCATCCTCTGGGAGCGGTCTGGAAACACCATATATTTT
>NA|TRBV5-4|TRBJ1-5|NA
CASSLMSTGGGQPQHF
TGTGCCAGCAGCTTGATGTCGACAGGCGGGGGACAGCCCCAGCATTTT
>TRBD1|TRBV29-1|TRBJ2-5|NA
CSAQPHLPGTGVMETQYF
TGCAGCGCCCAGCCTCATCTCCCCGGGACAGGGGTGATGGAGACCCAGTACTTC
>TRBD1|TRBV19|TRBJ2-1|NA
CASSTGQYNEQFF
TGTGCCAGTAGTACGGGACAGTACAATGAGCAGTTCTTC
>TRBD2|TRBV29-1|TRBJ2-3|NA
CSVGAGGGTDTQYF
TGCAGCGTTGGTGCGGGGGGCGGCACAGATACGCAGTATTTT
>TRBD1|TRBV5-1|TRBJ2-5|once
CASSPGRDREKTQYF
TGCGCCAGCAGCCCTGGTCGGGACAGGGAAAAGACCCAGTACTTC
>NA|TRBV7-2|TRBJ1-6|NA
CASSLHRNSPLHF
TGTGCCAGCAGCTTACACAGAAATTCACCCCTCCACTTT
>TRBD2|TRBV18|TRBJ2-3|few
CASSPPSSGGTTDTQYF
TGTGCCAGCTCACCACCATCTAGCGGGGGTACCACAGATACGCAGTATTTT
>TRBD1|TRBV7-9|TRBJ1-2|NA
CASSLTLQGGVVGYTF
TGTGCCAGCAGCTTAACCTTACAGGGGGGAGTCGTAGGCTACACCTTC
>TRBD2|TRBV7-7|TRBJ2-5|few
CASSPWGGETQYF
TGTGCCAGCAGCCCTTGGGGAGGGGAGACCCAGTACTTC
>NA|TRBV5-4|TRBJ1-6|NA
CASSPEGGYSPLHF
TGTGCCAGCAGCCCTGAGGGGGGGTATTCACCCCTCCACTTT